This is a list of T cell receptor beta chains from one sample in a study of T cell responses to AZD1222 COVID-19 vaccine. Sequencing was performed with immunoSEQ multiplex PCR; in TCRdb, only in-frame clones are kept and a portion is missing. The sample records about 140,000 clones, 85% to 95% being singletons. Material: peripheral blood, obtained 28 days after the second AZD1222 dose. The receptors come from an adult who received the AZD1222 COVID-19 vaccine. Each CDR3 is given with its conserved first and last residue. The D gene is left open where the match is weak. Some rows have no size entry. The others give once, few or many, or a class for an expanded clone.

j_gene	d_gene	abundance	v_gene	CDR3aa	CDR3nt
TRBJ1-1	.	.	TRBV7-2	CASSSRGGNTEAFF	TGTGCCAGCAGCAGCAGAGGGGGGAACACTGAAGCTTTCTTT
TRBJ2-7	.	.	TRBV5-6	CASSSWGGQESYEQYF	TGTGCCAGCAGCTCGTGGGGAGGTCAGGAGTCCTACGAGCAGTACTTC
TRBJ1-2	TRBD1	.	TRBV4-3	CASSQVRQGAYGYTF	TGCGCCAGCAGCCAAGTCAGACAGGGGGCTTATGGCTACACCTTC
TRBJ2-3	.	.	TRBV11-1	CASSPQSGPDTQYF	TGTGCCAGCAGCCCCCAGTCGGGCCCAGATACGCAGTATTTT
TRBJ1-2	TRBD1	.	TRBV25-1	CASSATAGTGVYTF	TGTGCCAGCAGTGCCACCGCCGGGACAGGGGTATACACCTTC
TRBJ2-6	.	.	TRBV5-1	CASSSGPSGANVLTF	TGCGCCAGCAGCTCAGGACCCTCTGGGGCCAACGTCCTGACTTTC
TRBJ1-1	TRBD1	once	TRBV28	CASSTPGQGHTEAFF	TGTGCCAGCAGTACTCCGGGACAGGGGCACACTGAAGCTTTCTTT
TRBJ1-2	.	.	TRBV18	CASSTTGATGIYGYTF	TGTGCCAGCTCAACCACGGGGGCTACAGGGATCTATGGCTACACCTTC
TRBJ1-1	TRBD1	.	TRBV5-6	CASSLVPGGMNTEAFF	TGTGCCAGCAGCTTGGTCCCAGGGGGCATGAACACTGAAGCTTTCTTT
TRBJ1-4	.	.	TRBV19	CASRKQATNEKLFF	TGTGCCAGTAGGAAACAGGCAACTAATGAAAAACTGTTTTTT